This T cell receptor beta chain is from a study of blood T cell repertoires in COVID-19. On the study more broadly: Acute-phase and convalescent COVID-19 samples originated in the United States, Italy and Spain.

V gave up 2 bases and J gave up 8 bases, with 16 bases separating them. CDR1 and CDR2 from the germline V gene are LGHNA and YNFKEQ. This CDR3 contains 15 residues. In the original analysis: Amplifying reference gene primers gave estimates of nucleated cell counts. Sequencing used immunoSEQ multiplex PCR; TCRdb keeps in-frame clones, though not all of them. V, J and clone size derive from that table, while D and trimming were established from the DNA sequence. The sample contains 300,000 to 400,000 clones, roughly 88% of which appear only once. The chain combines TRBV4-2 with TRBJ1-5; no reliable D call. The TCR sequence derives from a woman aged 45-65 years with active or convalescent COVID-19. Sequencing was done on a sample of peripheral blood. CDR3 sequence: CASSQKPESFEPQHF. The CDR3, as DNA: TGTGCCAGCAGCCAAAAGCCCGAGTCTTTCGAGCCCCAGCATTTT.